Listed below are T cell receptor beta chains from one sample, sequenced in a study of neurological immune-mediated disorders. TCRdb used MiXCR to reprocess the 5' RACE reads, holding one entry per CDR3 protein. The top ten hold 6.5% to 8% of the sample, which has under 85,000 distinct CDR3 sequences, about 14% seen once. The specimen sequenced was PBMCs. The origin of the receptors is a woman between 50 and 59 years old in good health. CDR3s include the opening cysteine and the closing phenylalanine or tryptophan. The D gene is left open where the match is weak. Expanded clones get a size class; other rows say once, few or many, or leave the size out.

D: TRBD1; size: .; V: TRBV7-9; length: 16; J: TRBJ1-4; DNA: TGTGCCAGCAGCCAAATAAAGGGGGCTTCGGATGAAAAACTGTTTTTT; CDR3: CASSQIKGASDEKLFF
D: .; size: many; V: TRBV11-2; length: 14; J: TRBJ2-7; DNA: TGTGCCAGCAGCTTGCCGGGTCGATCGGGGAAGCAGTACTTC; CDR3: CASSLPGRSGKQYF
D: .; size: few; V: TRBV5-1; length: 15; J: TRBJ2-1; DNA: TGCGCCAGCAGCTTGGGGCAGGGTATCCCCAGGGAGCAGTTCTTC; CDR3: CASSLGQGIPREQFF
D: TRBD2; size: many; V: TRBV5-1; length: 15; J: TRBJ2-1; DNA: TGCGCCAGCAGCTTGGGAGTAGCGGGAAACAATGAGCAGTTCTTC; CDR3: CASSLGVAGNNEQFF
D: .; size: many; V: TRBV3-1; length: 14; J: TRBJ2-2; DNA: TGTGCCAGCGCTATTTTCGGTAACACCGGGGAGCTGTTTTTT; CDR3: CASAIFGNTGELFF
D: .; size: many; V: TRBV7-3; length: 13; J: TRBJ1-5; DNA: TGTGCCAGCAGCTCAGGCGATCGTCAGCCCCAGCATTTT; CDR3: CASSSGDRQPQHF
D: .; size: few; V: TRBV5-1; length: 14; J: TRBJ2-6; DNA: TGCGCCAGCAGCTCTACCTCTGGGGCCAACGTCCTGACTTTC; CDR3: CASSSTSGANVLTF
D: .; size: many; V: TRBV5-1; length: 14; J: TRBJ2-5; DNA: TGCGCCAGCACCAGCCAGTTGGCGGGGGAGACCCAGTACTTC; CDR3: CASTSQLAGETQYF
D: .; size: .; V: TRBV5-1; length: 15; J: TRBJ2-1; DNA: TGTGCCAGCAGCCAGACTGTAGTGGGAACCAATGAGCAGTTCTTC; CDR3: CASSQTVVGTNEQFF
D: .; size: many; V: TRBV14; length: 13; J: TRBJ2-3; DNA: TGTGCCAGCAGCCCCCGAACAGCAGATACGCAGTATTTT; CDR3: CASSPRTADTQYF
D: TRBD1; size: many; V: TRBV10-3; length: 14; J: TRBJ1-2; DNA: TGTGCCATCAGCACAACAGGGGGCTCTAATGGCTACACCTTC; CDR3: CAISTTGGSNGYTF
D: TRBD1; size: many; V: TRBV28; length: 17; J: TRBJ1-1; DNA: TGTGCCAGCAGTTTCTTAGGGGGCCGCCGAGGAAACACTGAAGCTTTCTTT; CDR3: CASSFLGGRRGNTEAFF
D: TRBD1; size: many; V: TRBV5-1; length: 14; J: TRBJ2-3; DNA: TGCGCCAGCAGCATTGGACAGGCGCCAGATACGCAGTATTTT; CDR3: CASSIGQAPDTQYF
D: TRBD1; size: many; V: TRBV9; length: 17; J: TRBJ1-2; DNA: TGTGCCAGCAGCGTAGCTACGGGAAGCAGGGACAGCTATGGCTACACCTTC; CDR3: CASSVATGSRDSYGYTF
D: .; size: many; V: TRBV10-3; length: 13; J: TRBJ2-3; DNA: TGTGCCATCATGCCTACCCTCACAGATACGCAGTATTTT; CDR3: CAIMPTLTDTQYF
D: .; size: many; V: TRBV5-1; length: 15; J: TRBJ2-1; DNA: TGCGCCAGCAGCTTGATGACGGGGGCATACAATGAGCAGTTCTTC; CDR3: CASSLMTGAYNEQFF
D: .; size: many; V: TRBV28; length: 14; J: TRBJ2-7; DNA: TGTGCCAGCAGTCTGTCGCCGGGGTCCTACGAGCAGTACTTC; CDR3: CASSLSPGSYEQYF
D: TRBD2; size: many; V: TRBV7-9; length: 16; J: TRBJ2-2; DNA: TGTGCCAGCAGCTTGGCACCTAGCGGGAGCACCGGGGAGCTGTTTTTT; CDR3: CASSLAPSGSTGELFF
D: TRBD2; size: many; V: TRBV25-1; length: 15; J: TRBJ2-3; DNA: TGTGCCAGCAGGGGGACTAGCGGCATCACAGATACGCAGTATTTT; CDR3: CASRGTSGITDTQYF
D: TRBD2; size: .; V: TRBV7-9; length: 14; J: TRBJ2-1; DNA: TGTGCCAGCAGTTTAGTACTAGCGGGCAATGAGCAGTTCTTC; CDR3: CASSLVLAGNEQFF
D: .; size: few; V: TRBV7-6; length: 17; J: TRBJ1-5; DNA: TGTGCCAGCAGCTCGAGGGCCAGGAAGGTCGAGGATCAGCCCCAGCATTTT; CDR3: CASSSRARKVEDQPQHF
D: .; size: many; V: TRBV5-1; length: 13; J: TRBJ1-1; DNA: TGCGCCAGCAGCGAGAACAGGGCCACTGAAGCTTTCTTT; CDR3: CASSENRATEAFF
D: TRBD2; size: many; V: TRBV5-1; length: 15; J: TRBJ2-5; DNA: TGCGCCAGCAGCTTGGTTAGCGGGGGACAAGAGACCCAGTACTTC; CDR3: CASSLVSGGQETQYF
D: TRBD2; size: many; V: TRBV2; length: 17; J: TRBJ2-5; DNA: TGTGCCAGCAGTGAACTAGCGGGAGTCGTATCGGAAGAGACCCAGTACTTC; CDR3: CASSELAGVVSEETQYF
D: TRBD2; size: many; V: TRBV20-1; length: 14; J: TRBJ2-1; DNA: TGCAGCGCAATGGGTAGCGGGGGGTTCGATGAGCAGTTCTTC; CDR3: CSAMGSGGFDEQFF
D: TRBD1; size: .; V: TRBV6-4; length: 16; J: TRBJ2-3; DNA: TGTGCCAGCAGTGACTCGAAGACAGGGGACACAGATACGCAGTATTTT; CDR3: CASSDSKTGDTDTQYF
D: TRBD1; size: many; V: TRBV9; length: 16; J: TRBJ1-2; DNA: TGTGCCAGCAGCGCCCAGAGAGGACAGGGGAACTATGGCTACACCTTC; CDR3: CASSAQRGQGNYGYTF
D: .; size: few; V: TRBV12-3/TRBV12-4; length: 15; J: TRBJ1-5; DNA: TGTGCCAGCAGCTCAGGGCCATATAGCAATCAGCCCCAGCATTTT; CDR3: CASSSGPYSNQPQHF